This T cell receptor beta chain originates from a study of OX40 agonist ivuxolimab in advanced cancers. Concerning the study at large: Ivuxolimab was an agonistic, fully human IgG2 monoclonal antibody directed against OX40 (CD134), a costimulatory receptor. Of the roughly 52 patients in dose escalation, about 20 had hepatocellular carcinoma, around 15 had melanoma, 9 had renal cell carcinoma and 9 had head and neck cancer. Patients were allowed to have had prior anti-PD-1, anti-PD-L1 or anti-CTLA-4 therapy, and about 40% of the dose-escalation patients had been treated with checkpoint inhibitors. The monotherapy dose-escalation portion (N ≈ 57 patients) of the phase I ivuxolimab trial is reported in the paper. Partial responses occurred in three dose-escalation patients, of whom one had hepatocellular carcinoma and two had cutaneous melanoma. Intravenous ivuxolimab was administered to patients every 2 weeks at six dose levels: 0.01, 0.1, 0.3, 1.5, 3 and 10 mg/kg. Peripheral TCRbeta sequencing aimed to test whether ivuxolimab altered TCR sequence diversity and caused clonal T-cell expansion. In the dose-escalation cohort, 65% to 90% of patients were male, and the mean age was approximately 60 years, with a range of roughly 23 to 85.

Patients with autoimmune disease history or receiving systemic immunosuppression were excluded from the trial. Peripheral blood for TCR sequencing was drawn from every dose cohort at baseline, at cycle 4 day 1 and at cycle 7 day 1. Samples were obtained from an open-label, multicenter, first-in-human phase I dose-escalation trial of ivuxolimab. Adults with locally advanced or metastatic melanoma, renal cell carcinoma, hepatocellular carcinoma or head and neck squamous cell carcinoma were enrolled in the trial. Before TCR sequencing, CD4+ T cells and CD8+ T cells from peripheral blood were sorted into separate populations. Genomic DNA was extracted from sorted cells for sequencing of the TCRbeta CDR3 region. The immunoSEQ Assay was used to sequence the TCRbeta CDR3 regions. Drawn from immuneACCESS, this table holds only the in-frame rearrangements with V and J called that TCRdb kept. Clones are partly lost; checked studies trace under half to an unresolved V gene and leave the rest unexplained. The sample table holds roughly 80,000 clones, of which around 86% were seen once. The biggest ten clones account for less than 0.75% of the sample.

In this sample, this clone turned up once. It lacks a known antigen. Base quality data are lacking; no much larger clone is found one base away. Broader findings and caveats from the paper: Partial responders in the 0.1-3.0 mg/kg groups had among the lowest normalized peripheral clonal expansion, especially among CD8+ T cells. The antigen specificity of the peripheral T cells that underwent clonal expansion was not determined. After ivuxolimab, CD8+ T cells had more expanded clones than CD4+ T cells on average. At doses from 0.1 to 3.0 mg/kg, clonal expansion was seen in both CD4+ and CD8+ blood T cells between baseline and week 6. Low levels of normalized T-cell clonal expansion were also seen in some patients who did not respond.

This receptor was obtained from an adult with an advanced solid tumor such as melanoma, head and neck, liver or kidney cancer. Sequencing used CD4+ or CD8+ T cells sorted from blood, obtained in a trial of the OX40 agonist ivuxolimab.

The sequence in DNA is TGTGCCAGCAGCTCCCCAGGGGATACGCAGTATTTT. The translation is CASSSPGDTQYF. This receptor chain uses TRBV11-2 and TRBJ2-3; matching of 5 bases hints at TRBD1 as the D gene. The CDR3 has 12 amino acids, counting the end cysteine and phenylalanine. The CDR3 DNA has 36 bases and is translated from base 1. Deletion took 4 bases off V and 6 bases off J, with a span of 8 bases between the germline ends. Sequences SGHAT (CDR1) and FQNNGV (CDR2) are obtained from the germline V gene.